This TCR beta chain was sequenced during a study of patients and donors after allogeneic stem cell transplantation. TCRdb reprocessed the RT-PCR reads with MiXCR, giving one entry per CDR3 protein. The repertoire holds under 170,000 distinct CDR3 sequences, about a third seen once, with about 50% in the top ten. V dropped 3 bases and J dropped 1 base, with 20 bases sitting between them. The CDR3 extends over 18 amino acids. The sequenced material came from blood, either unsorted or a sorted T cell fraction (not recorded which). The chain recombines TRBV12-3 or TRBV12-4 with TRBJ2-3, with D possibly being TRBD2 (5 bases). The TCR originated in a human donor who was either an allogeneic HSCT recipient or a stem cell or donor lymphocyte infusion donor (not recorded which). It is not recorded whose cells these are; they may come from a transplant donor. This CDR3 is CASSFEGYGTRGTDTQYF. In DNA form, the CDR3 reads TGTGCCAGCAGTTTCGAGGGTTACGGCACAAGGGGCACAGATACGCAGTATTTT.